This TCR beta chain was obtained from a study of shared clonotypes between healthy human individuals. Produced via immunoSEQ multiplex PCR; TCRdb's table is partial and in-frame only. The table lists under 600,000 clones, roughly 85% of them singletons. The donor population consisted of healthy HIV-negative adults with no recent acute infections or vaccinations. Trimming stripped 6 bases from V and 3 bases from J, with 9 bases between. Germline CDR1 is SEHNR and CDR2 is FQNEAQ (reference sequence). This CDR3 is built from 12 residues. Sequencing used PBMCs. This receptor was obtained from a woman between 40 and 50 years old in good health. Some clones in this sample may be carry-over from other donors' samples. The J gene is TRBJ2-7, the V gene TRBV7-9; no firm D call. The CDR3 loop reads CASRSTIYEQYF. Written as DNA, the CDR3 is TGTGCCAGCAGGTCGACCATCTACGAGCAGTACTTC. Looking up the rest from reference TRBV7-9 and TRBJ2-7 gives the full variable domain: DTGVSQNPRHKITKRGQNVTFRCDPISEHNRLYWYRQTLGQGPEFLTYFQNEAQLEKSRLLSDRFSAERPKGSFSTLEIQRTEQGDSAMYLCASRSTIYEQYFGPGTRLTVT.